This entry lists 14 T cell receptor beta chains sequenced from one sample in a study of shared clonotypes between healthy human individuals. Sequenced by immunoSEQ multiplex PCR; TCRdb stores in-frame clones only, minus some. This sample has a few million clones, with around 92% found just once. The sample was naive CD4+ T cells from PBMCs. Subset reported: CD45RA+ positively selected. All receptors come from a man between 18 and 29 years old in good health. Some clones in this sample may be carry-over from other donors' samples.

This clone came up once. Other DNA sequences of this sample code for an identical CDR3. J is TRBJ2-2 and V is TRBV7-9; D unresolved. The CDR3 consists of 12 residues. Deletions cut 2 bases from V and 6 bases from J, with 4 bases between. Germline V lookup: CDR1 SEHNR, CDR2 FQNEAQ (reference sequence). The CDR3 coding sequence is TGTGCCAGCAGCTTATTCTCCGGGGAGCTGTTTTTT. This codes for CASSLFSGELFF.

In the case of this clone: Other DNA sequences in this specimen translate into the identical CDR3. The chain uses TRBV9 and TRBJ2-7, with no clear D. V lost 0 bases to trimming and J lost 0 bases, with 10 bases between them. CDR1 is SGDLS and CDR2 is YYNGEE in the germline V gene. The CDR3 is 15 residues long. The CDR3 loop is CASSVGSSSSYEQYF. Here the CDR3 DNA reads TGTGCCAGCAGCGTAGGGAGTTCAAGCTCCTACGAGCAGTACTTC.

The V and J genes are TRBV5-4 and TRBJ1-1; D is uncertain. The V gene's germline CDR1 is SGHNT and CDR2 YYREEE (reference sequence). V lost 0 bases and J 5 bases, leaving 11 bases between the germline ends. CDR3 size: 14 residues. In nucleotides, the CDR3 is TGTGCCAGCAGCTTGGAGCAGGCGAGGACTGAAGCTTTCTTT. It specifies CASSLEQARTEAFF.

The rearrangement links TRBV27 to TRBJ1-1, with D possibly being TRBD1 (6 bases). CDR1 is MNHEY and CDR2 is SMNVEV in the germline V gene (reference sequence). V dropped 4 bases and J dropped 1 base, with 13 bases sitting between them. The CDR3 sequence is 15 residues long. This chain's CDR3 is CASSYRGAPNTEAFF. The DNA for the CDR3 is TGTGCCAGCAGTTACCGGGGGGCTCCGAACACTGAAGCTTTCTTT.

The genes are TRBV7-9 and TRBJ2-3; 12 bases agree with TRBD2. In germline, CDR1 is SEHNR, CDR2 FQNEAQ (reference sequence). The CDR3 has 18 residues. Germline trimming cut 2 bases from V and 1 base from J; bases unmatched to any gene: 7. CDR3 region: CASSLNGASGGGTDTQYF. For the CDR3, the DNA is TGTGCCAGCAGCTTAAATGGCGCTAGCGGGGGGGGCACAGATACGCAGTATTTT.

This chain links TRBV5-1 with TRBJ2-3, with 7 bases aligning to TRBD1. The trim removed 4 bases at V and 2 bases at J, leaving 4 bases unmatched. The CDR3 runs 14 residues. The germline V gene encodes CDR1 SGHRS and CDR2 YFSETQ. The CDR3 here is CASSPGTDTDTQYF. DNA of the CDR3: TGCGCCAGCAGCCCAGGGACAGACACAGATACGCAGTATTTT.

The count of this clone is one. The chain carries TRBV9 and TRBJ1-3; D might be TRBD1 (6 bases). The V gene's germline CDR1 is SGDLS and CDR2 YYNGEE. Between the trimmed V and J ends, which lost 3 bases and 7 bases, there was a span of 14 bases. This CDR3 spans 14 amino acids. As DNA, the CDR3 is TGTGCCAGCAGCGCAAAGGGGGAAGGGAACACCATATATTTT. This sequence encodes CASSAKGEGNTIYF.

The rearrangement joins TRBV7-2 to TRBJ2-5; a weak D match, TRBD2 (6 bases). Germline loops: CDR1 SGHTA, CDR2 FQGNSA. Deletions cut 0 bases from V and 2 bases from J, with 19 bases between. The CDR3 has 18 amino acids. CDR3 DNA: TGTGCCAGCAGCTTAGCATTGGGAAGCGGGCGGGAACAAGAGACCCAGTACTTC. Translated, it gives CASSLALGSGREQETQYF.

The chain combines TRBV9 with TRBJ1-1, with a possible D match to TRBD1 (6 bases). The CDR3 sequence is 15 residues long. The V gene lost 4 bases and the J gene lost 2 bases, with 15 bases spanning the gap. CDR1 and CDR2 (germline): SGDLS, YYNGEE. CDR3 protein: CASSLRTDLNTEAFF. CDR3 bases: TGTGCCAGCAGCCTACGGACAGACCTTAACACTGAAGCTTTCTTT.

The V and J genes are TRBV4-1 and TRBJ2-5; TRBD2 aligns across 10 bases. Germline V gives CDR1 MGHRA, CDR2 YSYEKL. The CDR3 loop spans 16 amino acids. V lost 4 bases, J lost 5 bases, and 10 bases stayed unmatched. The CDR3: CASSRGLAGVEETQYF. The CDR3, as DNA: TGCGCCAGCAGCCGAGGTCTAGCGGGAGTTGAGGAGACCCAGTACTTC.

V and J are TRBV28 and TRBJ2-7; D not resolved. Germline V gene data show CDR1 as MDHEN and CDR2 as SYDVKM. The CDR3 loop spans 12 amino acids. V lost 3 bases and J lost 7, with 10 bases in between. The CDR3 protein is CASSFRFWEQYF. The CDR3 nucleotides read TGTGCCAGCAGTTTCCGTTTTTGGGAGCAGTACTTC.

In its sample, this clone was seen once. The chain has TRBV5-1 and TRBJ1-1; tentatively, D is TRBD1 (5 bases). Trimming took 2 bases from V and 2 from J, leaving 10 bases between them. CDR1 and CDR2 from the germline V gene are SGHRS and YFSETQ. The CDR3 loop spans 14 amino acids. The DNA for the CDR3 is TGCGCCAGCAGCTTTTCGGGGGACAACACTGAAGCTTTCTTT. It translates to CASSFSGDNTEAFF.

V and J are TRBV7-9 and TRBJ2-5, with 7 bases that match TRBD2. V lost 5 bases to trimming and J lost 5 bases; unmatched junction nucleotides: 11. Germline-derived CDR1 and CDR2 are SEHNR and FQNEAQ (reference sequence). The CDR3 is made up of 15 amino acids. The CDR3 DNA sequence: TGTGCCAGCAGCCCCAGGGCGGGAGTCGATGAGACCCAGTACTTC. Amino acids: CASSPRAGVDETQYF.

Remarks on this clone: The same CDR3 is also encoded by other DNA sequences in this sample. V and J are TRBV5-1 and TRBJ1-5; D call uncertain. V lost 0 bases to trimming and J lost 2 bases, with 9 bases between them. Germline CDR1 and CDR2: SGHRS and YFSETQ. The length of the CDR3 is 15 residues. The CDR3 here is CASSLEGAGNQPQHF. For the CDR3, the DNA is TGCGCCAGCAGCTTGGAAGGTGCAGGCAATCAGCCCCAGCATTTT.